This T cell receptor beta chain is drawn from a study of shared clonotypes between healthy human individuals. General study points: Few donors limited the genetic and exposure-history diversity represented.

The study enrolled healthy HIV-negative adults without recent acute infections or vaccinations as donors. For each subset, genomic DNA was distributed in equal portions over several immunoSEQ plates. The authors' processing: Junction-only immunoSEQ data arrived without quality scores, meaning filtering differed. The repertoire was sequenced with immunoSEQ multiplex PCR; TCRdb's copy has only in-frame clones and lacks some. V and J calls and clone size come straight from that table; D and trimming were deduced from the DNA. The sample shows about 490,000 clones, approximately 80% of them seen only once. As concerns this clone: The antigen is not known.

Trimming removed 2 bases from V and 5 bases from J, with 10 bases in between. The CDR3 is made up of 15 amino acids. Germline V gene data show CDR1 as MGHRA and CDR2 as YSYEKL. The V gene is TRBV4-1, the J gene TRBJ1-6; TRBD1 might be the D (5 bases). The material sequenced was PBMCs. This sequence originates from a woman in her thirties or forties in good health. Some clones in this sample may be carry-over from other donors' samples. The CDR3, as DNA: TGCGCCAGCAGCCAATATCAGGGAAATAATTCACCCCTCCACTTT. Its protein product is CASSQYQGNNSPLHF.